Presented here are 7 T cell receptor beta chains from one specimen sequenced in a study of early T cells in non-severe SARS-CoV-2 infection (dated by TCRdb to the early 2020s). Library construction relied on 5' RACE. Sequencing was carried out with a NextSeq 500. TCRdb reran the public reads through fastp at Q25 and MiXCR, keeping productive beta chains. For every CDR3 protein sequence, its rows merge into one entry that carries the most common genes and DNA. The sample has 100,000 or so distinct CDR3 sequences on record, approximately 16% of them singletons. Around 5% of the sample is in the top ten clones. The sample here was whole blood, taken at baseline. The origin of the receptors is an adult who was a healthcare worker with PCR-confirmed SARS-CoV-2 infection or an uninfected control (not recorded which).

This clonotype was observed a few times. The chain joins TRBV6-2 or TRBV6-3 to TRBJ1-2; the D is unclear. The CDR3 loop spans 13 amino acids. V lost 2 bases and J lost 7, with 11 bases in between. In germline, CDR1 is MNHEY, CDR2 SVGEGT. CDR3: CASSYATRSGYTF. CDR3 nucleotides: TGTGCCAGCAGTTACGCTACCCGGAGTGGCTACACCTTC.

The rearrangement uses TRBV2 and TRBJ2-6, with D possibly being TRBD2 (5 bases). Germline loops: CDR1 SNHLY, CDR2 FYNNEI. Trimming took 6 bases from V and 2 from J, leaving 5 bases between them. The CDR3 loop spans 13 amino acids. The DNA of the CDR3 is TGTGCCAGCAGCGGGGCTGGGGCCAACGTCCTGACTTTC. This encodes CASSGAGANVLTF.

This clonotype was seen ten or more times. The V call is TRBV30, the J call TRBJ1-2; tentatively, D is TRBD1 (6 bases). Germline CDR1 GTSNPN, CDR2 SVGIG (reference sequence). This CDR3 is built from 14 residues. Deletions cut 3 bases from V and 2 bases from J, with 13 bases between. CDR3 sequence: CAWSRTDKNYGYTF. The CDR3 nucleotides are TGTGCCTGGAGCCGGACAGACAAAAACTATGGCTACACCTTC.

The chain has TRBV7-9 and TRBJ1-2; 7 bases are shared with TRBD1. This CDR3 is built from 14 residues. Losses at the gene ends were 4 bases for V and 6 bases for J; bases not matched to a gene: 8. CDR1 and CDR2 (germline): SEHNR, FQNEAQ (reference sequence). CDR3 bases: TGTGCCAGCAGCTCGGCCGGGACAGTCGATGGCTACACCTTC. Amino acids: CASSSAGTVDGYTF. The full variable domain, rest sourced from reference TRBV7-9 and TRBJ1-2, is DTGVSQNPRHKITKRGQNVTFRCDPISEHNRLYWYRQTLGQGPEFLTYFQNEAQLEKSRLLSDRFSAERPKGSFSTLEIQRTEQGDSAMYLCASSSAGTVDGYTFGSGTRLTVV.

This clonotype was counted between two and nine times. The chain carries TRBV5-1 and TRBJ2-2; the match to TRBD2 covers 7 bases. V was clipped by 4 bases and J by 7 bases; unmatched bases: 10. CDR1 SGHRS and CDR2 YFSETQ come from the germline V gene. CDR3 size: 15 residues. CDR3 sequence: CASSGSQLANGELFF. The CDR3 DNA is TGCGCCAGCAGCGGCAGCCAACTAGCGAACGGGGAGCTGTTTTTT. Variable domain in full (rest from reference TRBV5-1 and TRBJ2-2): KAGVTQTPRYLIKTRGQQVTLSCSPISGHRSVSWYQQTPGQGLQFLFEYFSETQRNKGNFPGRFSGRQFSNSRSEMNVSTLELGDSALYLCASSGSQLANGELFFGEGSRLTVL.

V usage is TRBV20-1 and J usage is TRBJ1-6; D call uncertain. Germline V CDR1 and CDR2: DFQATT, SNEGSKA (reference sequence). The CDR3 runs to 13 residues. Trimming removed 6 bases at V and 0 bases at J, with 6 bases between. CDR3 region: CSAHRSYNSPLHF. As DNA, the CDR3 is TGCAGTGCCCACCGCTCCTATAATTCACCCCTCCACTTT.

The chain combines TRBV20-1 with TRBJ2-7; maybe TRBD2 (6 bases). CDR3 size: 15 residues. CDR1 DFQATT and CDR2 SNEGSKA come from the germline V gene (reference sequence). V was cut by 8 bases and J by 4 bases, with 24 bases left in between. CDR3 amino acids: CSTPNMDSGTYEQYF. CDR3 sequence (DNA): TGCAGTACGCCCAATATGGATAGCGGAACTTACGAGCAGTACTTC.